Each of the 28 T cell receptor beta chains below was sequenced from the same sample in a study of post-analysis software for immune sequencing data. Study-level findings and limits: Five or six TRBV segments were more frequent in patients than controls; TRBV5-6, TRBV5-1 and TRBV20-1 belonged to this group.

Their target antigens are unknown. TCR beta cDNA libraries had unique molecular identifiers. TCRdb recomputed calls from the PCR reads with MiXCR, one row per CDR3 protein. This sample yields about 770,000 distinct CDR3 sequences, of which approximately 44% are seen a single time; roughly 5.2% belongs to the top ten. Source material: blood. The receptors were gathered from a girl under 18 with multiple sclerosis.

This clonotype has just one count. The chain couples TRBV6-1 to TRBJ1-2; no firm D call. The CDR3 extends over 14 amino acids. V lost 4 bases and J 0 bases, leaving 9 bases between the germline ends. Germline V gene sequence: CDR1 MNHNS, CDR2 SASEGT. The CDR3 here is CASSGNGPNYGYTF. The DNA of the CDR3 is TGTGCCAGCAGTGGGAACGGTCCTAACTATGGCTACACCTTC.

This clonotype appeared a few times. The chain carries TRBV4-1 and TRBJ2-7; no reliable D call. V was trimmed by 0 bases and J by 4 bases, leaving 16 bases between them. The CDR3 is 16 residues long. Germline CDR1 is MGHRA and CDR2 is YSYEKL. CDR3 DNA: TGCGCCAGCAGCCAAGAATCGACCTCCCGATATTACGAGCAGTACTTC. It codes for CASSQESTSRYYEQYF.

The chain has TRBV29-1 and TRBJ1-1, with a tentative D call TRBD1 (5 bases). Germline CDR1 is SQVTM and CDR2 is ANQGSEA. The germline V and J ends were trimmed by 4 bases and 4 bases, with 10 bases remaining between them. The CDR3 is 12 amino acids. In DNA, the CDR3 is TGCAGCGTTGGGGGGGAGGGCACTGAAGCTTTCTTT. Translated, it gives CSVGGEGTEAFF.

The V call is TRBV6-6, the J call TRBJ1-2; perhaps TRBD1 as D (6 bases). The V gene lost 4 bases and the J gene lost 9 bases, with 12 bases spanning the gap. This CDR3 has 12 residues. Germline V gene data show CDR1 as MNHNY and CDR2 as SVGAGI (reference sequence). The CDR3 spells CASSSLGGRYTF. DNA of the CDR3: TGTGCCAGCAGTTCCCTAGGGGGTCGCTACACCTTC.

The chain carries TRBV2 and TRBJ1-2; D perhaps matches TRBD1 (5 bases). This CDR3 contains 12 residues. Germline assignment: CDR1 SNHLY and CDR2 FYNNEI. The ends were cut back, 5 bases at V and 4 bases at J, with 8 bases in the middle. The CDR3 loop is CASSQQVYGYTF. CDR3 coding DNA: TGTGCCAGCAGTCAACAGGTCTATGGCTACACCTTC.

The chain combines TRBV20-1 with TRBJ2-1; D not resolved. CDR1 is DFQATT, CDR2 SNEGSKA, per germline (reference sequence). V shed 2 bases and J shed 9 bases, with 14 bases lying between them. The CDR3 is made up of 13 amino acids. CDR3 residues: CSARNPRSPEQFF. Here the CDR3 DNA reads TGCAGTGCTAGAAACCCTAGAAGTCCTGAGCAGTTCTTC.

This chain uses TRBV29-1 with TRBJ1-3; D is unclear. This CDR3 has 13 amino acids. V was clipped by 4 bases and J by 4 bases, with 11 bases between them. Germline V CDR1 and CDR2: SQVTM, ANQGSEA. CDR3 nucleotide sequence: TGCAGCGTTGGAGAAGGCCGCGGAAACACCATATATTTT. Encoded protein: CSVGEGRGNTIYF. The entire variable domain, with the rest obtained from reference TRBV29-1 and TRBJ1-3, is as follows: SAVISQKPSRDICQRGTSLTIQCQVDSQVTMMFWYRQQPGQSLTLIATANQGSEATYESGFVIDKFPISRPNLTFSTLTVSNMSPEDSSIYLCSVGEGRGNTIYFGEGSWLTVV.

In this sample, this clonotype turned up a few times. The gene calls are TRBV29-1 and TRBJ1-1, with D tentatively TRBD1 (5 bases). The CDR3 is 12 amino acids. CDR1 is SQVTM, CDR2 ANQGSEA, per germline. The V gene lost 4 bases and the J gene lost 5 bases, with 11 bases spanning the gap. Here the CDR3 DNA reads TGCAGCGTTGCAGGGAAGGGAACTGAAGCTTTCTTT. It yields the protein CSVAGKGTEAFF.

The chain is built from TRBV27 and TRBJ2-7, with D possibly matching TRBD1 (6 bases). Germline V CDR1 and CDR2: MNHEY, SMNVEV (reference sequence). This CDR3 has 16 amino acids. The V and J ends lost 2 bases and 1 base respectively, with 15 bases between them. CDR3 nucleotides: TGTGCCAGCAGTTTAAACATACAGGGTTATTCCTACGAGCAGTACTTC. Its translation: CASSLNIQGYSYEQYF.

The genes are TRBV4-2 and TRBJ2-5; 9 bases align to TRBD1. CDR1 LGHNA and CDR2 YNFKEQ come from the germline V gene. Trimming cost V 4 bases and J 3 bases; bases outside gene matches: 3. The CDR3 spans 14 residues. The CDR3 region has the DNA TGTGCCAGCAGCCGCGGACAGGGGAAAGAGACCCAGTACTTC. Its protein is CASSRGQGKETQYF.

The chain has TRBV6-2 or TRBV6-3 and TRBJ1-5, with 8 bases lining up with TRBD1. Germline CDR1 MNHEY, CDR2 SVGEGT. Trimming removed 5 bases from V and 5 bases from J; junction bases left unmatched: 8. This CDR3 is 15 amino acids long. CDR3 region: CASSRNRGKDQPQHF. The CDR3 DNA follows: TGTGCCAGCAGTCGCAACAGGGGGAAAGATCAGCCCCAGCATTTT.

The rearrangement joins TRBV7-2 to TRBJ2-3, with unresolved D. V lost 2 bases and J lost 9, with 9 bases in between. CDR1 SGHTA and CDR2 FQGNSA come from the germline V gene. CDR3 size: 12 residues. CDR3: CASSLTARTQYF. CDR3 nucleotides: TGTGCCAGCAGCTTAACGGCCAGAACGCAGTATTTT.

The chain recombines TRBV4-3 with TRBJ2-2; no definite D call. V lost 1 base, J lost 0 bases, and 6 bases lay in between. There are 15 residues in the CDR3. CDR1 and CDR2 from the germline V gene are LGHNA and YSLEER. CDR3 in amino acids: CASSQGATNTGELFF. CDR3 coding DNA: TGCGCCAGCAGCCAAGGGGCTACGAACACCGGGGAGCTGTTTTTT.

The chain recombines TRBV6-1 with TRBJ1-1; the D gene is possibly TRBD1 (5 bases). Per germline, CDR1 MNHNS and CDR2 SASEGT. The V end was cut by 6 bases, the J end by 7 bases, with 18 bases between. This CDR3 region has 14 residues. This CDR3 is CASRERPWGFEAFF. CDR3 coding DNA: TGTGCCAGCAGGGAACGGCCGTGGGGCTTTGAAGCTTTCTTT.

The chain carries TRBV29-1 and TRBJ2-7; TRBD1 might be the D (6 bases). V was shortened by 4 bases and J by 3 bases, with 10 bases between the two germline ends. This CDR3 is built from 12 residues. CDR1 and CDR2 (germline): SQVTM, ANQGSEA. CDR3 bases: TGCAGCGTTGTACTGGACAGCTACGAGCAGTACTTC. It translates to CSVVLDSYEQYF.

This clonotype was detected only a few times. CDR3 loop: CATQGIYEQYF. The CDR3 region has the DNA TGTGCCACCCAGGGAATCTACGAGCAGTACTTC. The chain combines TRBV27 with TRBJ2-7; TRBD1 is a possible D gene (5 bases). Looked up from germline, CDR1 is MNHEY and CDR2 is SMNVEV (reference sequence). This CDR3 is built from 11 residues. Trimming left V 10 bases short and J 3 bases short, with 10 bases between.

This clonotype was observed a few times. The chain recombines TRBV28 with TRBJ2-7; 9 bases fit TRBD2. CDR3 length: 14 residues. In germline, CDR1 is MDHEN, CDR2 SYDVKM. V lost 4 bases, J lost 4 bases, and 5 bases stayed unmatched. Written as DNA, the CDR3 is TGTGCCAGCAGTTCGGTCCTAGCGGGGTACGAGCAGTACTTC. Translation gives CASSSVLAGYEQYF.

The chain uses TRBV10-3 and TRBJ1-2, with a weak D call TRBD1 (5 bases). Germline assignment: CDR1 ENHRY and CDR2 SYGVKD. The CDR3 is 14 amino acids. Trimming left V 3 bases short and J 5 bases short, with 13 bases between. The CDR3 bases are TGTGCCATCAGTGATACCGGGACGGATTATGGCTACACCTTC. It encodes CAISDTGTDYGYTF.

The rearrangement links TRBV7-2 to TRBJ2-3; D remains ambiguous. The CDR3 is 15 residues long. V was trimmed by 5 bases and J by 7 bases, leaving 19 bases between them. Germline-derived CDR1 and CDR2 are SGHTA and FQGNSA. The CDR3 nucleotides are TGTGCCAGCAGCGTCGACCTATCCAAAGCCTATACGCAGTATTTT. Protein product: CASSVDLSKAYTQYF.

This clonotype was counted ten times or more. This sequence joins TRBV10-3 and TRBJ2-5; 9 nucleotides agree with TRBD1. CDR3 length equals 16 residues. V trimming: 4 bases; J trimming: 1 base; junction bases outside the gene matches: 7. Per the germline V gene, CDR1 is ENHRY and CDR2 is SYGVKD. CDR3 region: CAISGQDRGGQETQYF. Here the CDR3 DNA reads TGTGCCATCAGTGGCCAGGACAGGGGAGGCCAAGAGACCCAGTACTTC.

This chain joins TRBV11-2 and TRBJ2-1, with a possible D match to TRBD2 (6 bases). Germline values: CDR1 SGHAT, CDR2 FQNNGV. V lost 5 bases and J 0 bases, leaving 14 bases between the germline ends. The CDR3 contains 16 residues. The CDR3 loop is CASSPIGGFSYNEQFF. Here the CDR3 DNA reads TGTGCCAGCAGCCCCATCGGGGGTTTCTCCTACAATGAGCAGTTCTTC.

This clonotype was counted a few times. This chain joins TRBV7-2 and TRBJ2-3, with a possible D match to TRBD2 (5 bases). Trimming stripped 10 bases from V and 2 bases from J, with 13 bases between. The germline gives CDR1 SGHTA, CDR2 FQGNSA. This CDR3 has 13 residues. This chain's CDR3 is CATARGYTDTQYF. In nucleotides, the CDR3 is TGTGCCACCGCACGGGGATACACAGATACGCAGTATTTT. The entire variable domain, with the rest obtained from reference TRBV7-2 and TRBJ2-3, is as follows: GAGVSQSPSNKVTEKGKDVELRCDPISGHTALYWYRQSLGQGLEFLIYFQGNSAPDKSGLPSDRFSAERTGGSVSTLTIQRTQQEDSAVYLCATARGYTDTQYFGPGTRLTVL.

The chain joins TRBV24-1 to TRBJ2-1; no clear D. The CDR3 spans 13 residues. The ends were cut back, 3 bases at V and 5 bases at J, with 7 bases in the middle. CDR1 and CDR2 from the germline V gene are KGHDR and SFDVKD. The chain's CDR3 is CATSDHRNNEQFF. The CDR3 DNA reads TGTGCCACCAGTGATCACAGAAACAATGAGCAGTTCTTC.

The chain has TRBV12-3 or TRBV12-4 and TRBJ2-3; TRBD2 matches 9 bases. J was trimmed by 4 bases and V by 8 bases; bases with no gene match: 4. CDR3 size: 13 residues. The CDR3 spells CASDSGSSDTQYF. The DNA of the CDR3 is TGTGCCAGCGATAGCGGGAGTTCAGATACGCAGTATTTT.

The rearrangement uses TRBV27 and TRBJ2-5, with D perhaps matching TRBD1 (5 bases). The germline V and J ends were trimmed by 1 base and 0 bases, with 12 bases remaining between them. This CDR3 region has 16 residues. CDR1 is MNHEY, CDR2 SMNVEV, per germline (reference sequence). The CDR3 coding sequence is TGTGCCAGCAGTTTATGGGGCCCGAGGTACCAAGAGACCCAGTACTTC. Translation: CASSLWGPRYQETQYF.

V usage is TRBV6-2 or TRBV6-3 and J usage is TRBJ2-2, with D unclear. This CDR3 has 15 amino acids. Germline assignment: CDR1 MNHEY and CDR2 SVGEGT. The ends were cut back, 2 bases at V and 3 bases at J, with 10 bases in the middle. CDR3 region: CASSYGSQDTGELFF. For the CDR3, the DNA is TGTGCCAGCAGTTACGGTTCGCAGGACACCGGGGAGCTGTTTTTT.

This clonotype came up a few times. The chain joins TRBV5-1 to TRBJ2-5, with a weak D call TRBD2 (5 bases). CDR1 and CDR2 from the germline V gene are SGHRS and YFSETQ. The CDR3 is made up of 13 amino acids. Trimming removed 0 bases from V and 6 bases from J, with 9 bases in between. CDR3 protein: CASSLVGEKTQYF. CDR3 DNA sequence: TGCGCCAGCAGCTTGGTTGGGGAGAAGACCCAGTACTTC.

The genes are TRBV20-1 and TRBJ2-7; TRBD2 matches 10 bases. The DNA end lines up better with TRBJ2-5; the J call may be wrong. Germline V gives CDR1 DFQATT, CDR2 SNEGSKA (reference sequence). The CDR3 runs to 16 residues. In DNA form, the CDR3 reads TGCAGTGCTAGAGATCCTGGCCTAGCGGGAGTAGAGACCCAGTACTTC. Translation: CSARDPGLAGVETQYF.